Following are 19 T cell receptor beta chains from one sample sequenced in a study of long-term antiretroviral therapy in people with HIV. Runs used v3.0 of the immunoSEQ assay and were done at survey level. TCRdb's table, derived via immunoSEQ multiplex PCR, lists solely in-frame clones and lacks some. The table shows about 24,000 clones, with around 86% occurring only once. The input for sequencing was unsorted PBMCs, taken 1.8 years before starting antiretroviral therapy. These receptor sequences come from a woman in her 30s with HIV.

The chain uses TRBV28 and TRBJ1-1; D remains ambiguous. V was trimmed by 5 bases and J by 1 base, leaving 11 bases between them. Germline values: CDR1 MDHEN, CDR2 SYDVKM. The CDR3 runs 14 residues. For the CDR3, the DNA is TGTGCCAGCAGTACCCAGACGGGGAACACTGAAGCTTTCTTT. This translates into CASSTQTGNTEAFF.

The gene calls are TRBV6-6 and TRBJ1-4; 7 nucleotides match TRBD1. The J segment lost 11 bases and the V segment lost 10 bases, leaving 13 bases of the junction unmatched. The CDR3 runs 13 residues. Per the germline V gene, CDR1 is MNHNY and CDR2 is SVGAGI (reference sequence). DNA of the CDR3: TGTGCCAACCCGACAGGGTTTGGTAAGAAACTGTTTTTT. It specifies CANPTGFGKKLFF.

The chain is built from TRBV4-2 and TRBJ1-2; maybe TRBD1 (5 bases). From germline, CDR1 is LGHNA and CDR2 YNFKEQ. This CDR3 contains 16 residues. V dropped 0 bases and J dropped 0 bases, with 11 bases sitting between them. CDR3 in amino acids: CASSQENGRANYGYTF. The CDR3 coding sequence is TGTGCCAGCAGCCAAGAGAACGGCAGGGCTAACTATGGCTACACCTTC.

This clone was picked up one time. The genes are TRBV11-3 and TRBJ2-3; maybe TRBD1 (5 bases). V dropped 5 bases and J dropped 0 bases, with 9 bases sitting between them. The V gene's germline CDR1 is SGHNT and CDR2 YENEEA. CDR3 length equals 14 residues. The DNA of the CDR3 is TGTGCCAGCAGCCGTGGACAAAGCACAGATACGCAGTATTTT. The encoded protein is CASSRGQSTDTQYF.

The rearrangement joins TRBV15 to TRBJ2-5; possibly TRBD1 or TRBD2 for D (5 bases each). The germline CDR1 and CDR2 sequences are LNHNV and YYDKDF (reference sequence). Trimming shortened V by 4 bases and J by 4 bases, and 13 bases separated the two germline ends. The CDR3 has 14 residues. The CDR3 region is CATSIVGVRETQYF. CDR3 DNA sequence: TGTGCCACCAGCATCGTGGGGGTTAGAGAGACCCAGTACTTC.

This chain connects TRBV19 to TRBJ2-7; no firm D call. Trimming cost V 3 bases and J 2 bases, with 20 bases left between them. Germline CDR1 LNHDA, CDR2 SQIVND (reference sequence). The CDR3 is 17 amino acids. CDR3 in amino acids: CASSMWAFPAWAYEQYV. In DNA form, the CDR3 reads TGTGCCAGTAGTATGTGGGCGTTTCCCGCTTGGGCCTACGAGCAGTACGTC.

The CDR3 region has the DNA TGTGCCATCGGGGGGGGACAGCTTTCCACAGATACGCAGTATTTT. Amino acid sequence: CAIGGGQLSTDTQYF. The chain links TRBV10-3 to TRBJ2-3; the D gene could be TRBD1 or TRBD2 (7 bases each). Germline assignment: CDR1 ENHRY and CDR2 SYGVKD. Between the trimmed V and J ends, which lost 8 bases and 2 bases, there was a span of 17 bases. The CDR3 runs 15 residues.

The rearrangement uses TRBV7-6 and TRBJ1-3; D possibly corresponds to TRBD1 (5 bases). V gave up 5 bases and J gave up 6 bases, with 17 bases separating them. Germline CDR1 is SGHVS and CDR2 is FNYEAQ. The CDR3 sequence is 15 residues long. CDR3 sequence reads: CASSHNTGTKNTIYF. CDR3 DNA: TGTGCCAGCAGCCACAATACCGGGACCAAAAACACCATATATTTT. Supplemented by reference TRBV7-6 and TRBJ1-3, the full variable domain reads GAGVSQSPRYKVTKRGQDVALRCDPISGHVSLYWYRQALGQGPEFLTYFNYEAQQDKSGLPNDRFSAERPEGSISTLTIQRTEQRDSAMYRCASSHNTGTKNTIYFGEGSWLTVV.

The V gene is TRBV19, the J gene TRBJ1-1; no firm D call. V lost 6 bases, J lost 2 bases, and 13 bases lay in between. From germline, CDR1 is LNHDA and CDR2 SQIVND (reference sequence). The length of the CDR3 is 14 residues. The CDR3 is CASRSGRLNTEAFF. In nucleotides, the CDR3 is TGTGCCAGTAGATCGGGGAGACTAAACACTGAAGCTTTCTTT.

CDR3 nucleotide sequence: TGTGCCAGCAGCGCCCTAGCGGGGGCCCCAGATACGCAGTATTTT. This encodes CASSALAGAPDTQYF. This rearrangement joins TRBV11-3 to TRBJ2-3; TRBD2 matches 10 bases. Trimming took 5 bases from V and 4 from J; bases not matched to a gene: 6. The CDR3 runs 15 residues. CDR1 and CDR2 from the germline V gene are SGHNT and YENEEA. The full variable domain, its missing parts supplied by reference TRBV11-3 and TRBJ2-3, is EAGVVQSPRYKIIEKKQPVAFWCNPISGHNTLYWYLQNLGQGPELLIRYENEEAVDDSQLPKDRFSAERLKGVDSTLKIQPAELGDSAVYLCASSALAGAPDTQYFGPGTRLTVL.

This sequence joins TRBV19 and TRBJ1-3; D is ambiguous. CDR3 length equals 17 residues. V dropped 1 base and J dropped 5 bases, with 18 bases sitting between them. Germline assignment: CDR1 LNHDA and CDR2 SQIVND (reference sequence). The CDR3 sequence: CASSIAAGQLGRNTIYF. The CDR3, as DNA: TGTGCCAGTAGTATAGCTGCCGGGCAGTTGGGTAGAAACACCATATATTTT.

In this sample, this clone turned up once. The rearrangement links TRBV7-2 to TRBJ1-1, with 8 bases lining up with TRBD1. Trimming at V came to 4 bases and at J to 4 bases, leaving 8 bases not matched to a gene. The CDR3 has 15 residues. CDR1 SGHTA and CDR2 FQGNSA come from the germline V gene. The CDR3 protein is CASSSQGQGLTEAFF. CDR3 nucleotides: TGTGCCAGCAGCTCGCAAGGACAGGGACTCACTGAAGCTTTCTTT.

The chain carries TRBV19 and TRBJ2-3; D not resolved. Germline CDR1 and CDR2: LNHDA and SQIVND (reference sequence). Trimming cost V 5 bases and J 5 bases, with 11 bases left between them. The CDR3 is made up of 13 amino acids. Here the CDR3 DNA reads TGTGCCAGTAGTGGACCCCGTGGAGATACGCAGTATTTT. It translates to CASSGPRGDTQYF.

The V gene is TRBV7-6, the J gene TRBJ1-1; weak D call: TRBD1 (6 bases). Trimming shortened V by 0 bases and J by 4 bases, and 15 bases separated the two germline ends. Germline-derived CDR1 and CDR2 are SGHVS and FNYEAQ. This CDR3 has 16 residues. Written as DNA, the CDR3 is TGTGCCAGCAGCTTAGCGTCGAGGGGGGCGGGCACTGAAGCTTTCTTT. Amino acid sequence: CASSLASRGAGTEAFF.

This clone was detected only a few times. This chain connects TRBV9 to TRBJ2-1; 9 nucleotides agree with TRBD2. V was pared by 4 bases and J by 12 bases, with 11 bases of the junction left unmatched. CDR3 length: 14 residues. Per the germline V gene, CDR1 is SGDLS and CDR2 is YYNGEE. CDR3 residues: CASSSRAGGIGQFF. In nucleotides, the CDR3 is TGTGCCAGCAGCTCTCGAGCGGGGGGAATAGGGCAGTTCTTC.

This clone was picked up a small number of times. DNA for the CDR3: TGTGCCAGCAGTGGAACTCGGTATTCACCCCTCCACTTT. Amino acids: CASSGTRYSPLHF. The chain has TRBV27 and TRBJ1-6; D not certain. The V end was cut by 5 bases, the J end by 8 bases, with 10 bases between. The CDR3 consists of 13 residues. In germline, CDR1 is MNHEY, CDR2 SMNVEV (reference sequence).

The V call is TRBV28, the J call TRBJ1-2, with D maybe TRBD1 (5 bases). The germline gives CDR1 MDHEN, CDR2 SYDVKM. The V gene lost 5 bases and the J gene lost 5 bases, with 12 bases spanning the gap. The CDR3 spans 13 residues. As DNA, the CDR3 is TGTGCCAGCAGTCCGAGGACACTGTATGGCTACACCTTC. This encodes CASSPRTLYGYTF.

This chain joins TRBV5-1 and TRBJ1-2; 9 bases line up with TRBD1. CDR3 length: 15 residues. From germline, CDR1 is SGHRS and CDR2 YFSETQ. The V segment lost 2 bases and the J segment 4 bases; nucleotides outside the gene matches: 6. CDR3 bases: TGCGCCAGCAGCTTCCAGGACAGGGGCGTCTATGGCTACACCTTC. Translation gives CASSFQDRGVYGYTF.

This clone was seen once. The chain combines TRBV14 with TRBJ1-1; D uncertain. The ends were cut back, 4 bases at V and 0 bases at J, with 6 bases in the middle. Germline CDR1 is SGHDN and CDR2 is FVKESK. The CDR3 runs 13 residues. CDR3 sequence: CASSLAVNTEAFF. CDR3 nucleotides: TGTGCCAGCAGCCTCGCAGTGAACACTGAAGCTTTCTTT. Full variable domain (outside the CDR3, taken from reference TRBV14 and TRBJ1-1): EAGVTQFPSHSVIEKGQTVTLRCDPISGHDNLYWYRRVMGKEIKFLLHFVKESKQDESGMPNNRFLAERTGGTYSTLKVQPAELEDSGVYFCASSLAVNTEAFFGQGTRLTVV.